This record looks at one T cell receptor (beta chain) sequence and its context. Germline lookup yields CDR1 GTSNPN and CDR2 SVGIG (reference sequence). Trimming shortened V by 4 bases and J by 4 bases, and 13 bases separated the two germline ends. The CDR3 runs to 13 residues. This sample is drawn from a study of blood T cells in healthy people across ages. Together with a sample-barcoded 5' primer, a J-beta primer mix was included in a second PCR lasting roughly 7 to 11 cycles. TCRdb itself ran the 5' RACE reads through MiXCR, one entry per CDR3 protein. The sample holds about 1.5 million distinct CDR3 sequences, approximately 42% seen once.

The sequencing input was blood. The clonotype was recovered from a woman in her late teens or twenties in good health. The chain joins TRBV30 to TRBJ1-1; D call uncertain. As DNA, the CDR3 is TGTGCCTGGATGCGTGCGGGAGCCACTGAAGCTTTCTTT. Its translation: CAWMRAGATEAFF.